This T cell receptor beta chain came from a study of cytomegalovirus exposure and HLA in healthy donors. Study conclusions and caveats: Most TCR beta V segments were productive about 90% or about 30% of the time in an earlier analysis.

With 60 Vbeta and 13 Jbeta primers, the PCR was carried out. The protocol was immunoSEQ multiplex PCR, while the TCRdb copy is restricted to in-frame clones and leaves out a portion. In the table there are about 130,000 clones, more than 70% of which are singletons. CDR1 is MNHEY and CDR2 is SVGAGI in the germline V gene. CDR3 length: 13 amino acids. V lost 6 bases, J lost 3 bases, and 12 bases lay in between. Comments on this clone: Its target is not known.

V usage is TRBV6-5 and J usage is TRBJ2-7; tentative D call: TRBD1 (5 bases). The sequenced sample was PBMCs. The clonotype comes from a woman in her twenties or thirties in good health and CMV-seropositive. CDR3 coding DNA: TGTGCCAGCAGAGCCCAGGGTGGCTACGAGCAGTACTTC. Translation gives CASRAQGGYEQYF.